These 18 T cell receptor beta chains originate from one sample sequenced in a study of blood T cells in healthy people across ages. Alongside a J-beta primer mix, a sample-barcoded 5' primer served in a second PCR lasting about 7 to 12 cycles. MiXCR was run by TCRdb on the 5' RACE reads, yielding one entry per CDR3 protein. The table includes approximately 690,000 distinct CDR3 sequences, roughly three fifths detected once. Input material: blood. These receptors were collected from a man aged 60 to 75 in good health.

The V gene is TRBV11-2, the J gene TRBJ2-1; 8 bases fit TRBD2. The V gene end was trimmed by 1 base and the J gene end by 6 bases; junction bases not matched to a gene: 8. The CDR3 has 16 residues. CDR1 and CDR2 from the germline V gene are SGHAT and FQNNGV. DNA of the CDR3: TGTGCCAGCAGCTTAGGGTCCGGGGGGGCTAGCAATGAGCAGTTCTTC. It yields the protein CASSLGSGGASNEQFF.

V usage is TRBV11-2 and J usage is TRBJ2-5, with D possibly matching TRBD1 (5 bases). Trimming took 3 bases from V and 0 from J, leaving 8 bases between them. Germline V gives CDR1 SGHAT, CDR2 FQNNGV. CDR3 length equals 14 residues. Here the CDR3 DNA reads TGTGCCAGCAGCTTCCTGGGGCACCAAGAGACCCAGTACTTC. The encoded protein is CASSFLGHQETQYF.

V is TRBV3-1 and J is TRBJ1-4, with TRBD1 matching over 7 bases. J gave up 8 bases and V 3 bases, and 6 bases lay outside the gene matches. CDR3 length: 14 residues. Looked up from germline, CDR1 is LGHDT and CDR2 is YNNKEL (reference sequence). The CDR3 spells CASSQKGGGEKLFF. The CDR3 nucleotides read TGTGCCAGCAGCCAGAAAGGGGGCGGAGAAAAACTGTTTTTT. Looking up the rest from reference TRBV3-1 and TRBJ1-4 gives the full variable domain: DTAVSQTPKYLVTQMGNDKSIKCEQNLGHDTMYWYKQDSKKFLKIMFSYNNKELIINETVPNRFSPKSPDKAHLNLHINSLELGDSAVYFCASSQKGGGEKLFFGSGTQLSVL.

The chain recombines TRBV5-1 with TRBJ2-7, with 14 bases lining up with TRBD2. The V gene end was trimmed by 4 bases and the J gene end by 1 base; junction bases not matched to a gene: 10. The CDR3 is 18 amino acids. CDR1 SGHRS and CDR2 YFSETQ come from the germline V gene. The CDR3 region is CASSPGTSGGTVSYEQYF. Here the CDR3 DNA reads TGCGCCAGCAGCCCTGGGACTAGCGGGGGAACGGTTTCCTACGAGCAGTACTTC.

The chain carries TRBV4-2 and TRBJ2-3; D gene uncertain. CDR3 size: 14 residues. The V gene lost 1 base and the J gene lost 0 bases, with 5 bases spanning the gap. Per the germline V gene, CDR1 is LGHNA and CDR2 is YNFKEQ. DNA for the CDR3: TGTGCCAGCAGCCAAGGGCAGAGCACAGATACGCAGTATTTT. It yields the protein CASSQGQSTDTQYF.

The chain joins TRBV12-3 or TRBV12-4 to TRBJ2-1; perhaps TRBD1 as D (6 bases). V was shortened by 3 bases and J by 8 bases, with 11 bases between the two germline ends. This CDR3 region has 13 residues. CDR3 coding DNA: TGTGCCAGCAGTTTCCAGGGGCAGGATGAGCAGTTCTTC. Protein product: CASSFQGQDEQFF.

The rearrangement joins TRBV18 to TRBJ2-6, with 9 bases aligning to TRBD1. The CDR3 has 17 amino acids. V lost 3 bases to trimming and J lost 0 bases; unmatched junction nucleotides: 3. CDR1 KGHSH and CDR2 LQKENI come from the germline V gene. In DNA, the CDR3 is TGTGCCAGCTCACCCCGACAGGGGGGCTCTGGGGCCAACGTCCTGACTTTC. It codes for CASSPRQGGSGANVLTF.

This clonotype was detected once. The chain employs TRBV15 and TRBJ2-2; D is unclear. Germline CDR1 LNHNV, CDR2 YYDKDF (reference sequence). The CDR3 has 18 residues. Trimming took off 0 bases at V and 1 base at J, with 15 bases between the two ends. The CDR3 is CATSRDLLRLRNTGELFF. Written as DNA, the CDR3 is TGTGCCACCAGCAGAGATCTACTGAGGTTGAGGAACACCGGGGAGCTGTTTTTT.

The chain employs TRBV18 and TRBJ2-1; the D is unclear. CDR3 length equals 15 residues. V was cut by 3 bases and J by 0 bases, with 9 bases left in between. From germline, CDR1 is KGHSH and CDR2 LQKENI. For the CDR3, the DNA is TGTGCCAGCTCACCCCGATCCAGCTCCTACAATGAGCAGTTCTTC. It translates to CASSPRSSSYNEQFF.

This chain uses TRBV7-9 with TRBJ2-7; tentative D call: TRBD1 (5 bases). The CDR3 loop spans 14 amino acids. The V end was cut by 1 base, the J end by 10 bases, with 17 bases between. Germline V gene sequence: CDR1 SEHNR, CDR2 FQNEAQ (reference sequence). Here the CDR3 reads CASSLDVSPGSQYF. The DNA for the CDR3 is TGTGCCAGCAGCTTAGATGTCAGCCCAGGGTCCCAGTACTTC.

This clonotype was recorded a few times. V and J are TRBV7-2 and TRBJ2-1; the D gene is possibly TRBD2 (6 bases). This CDR3 is 14 amino acids long. The ends were cut back, 4 bases at V and 2 bases at J, with 9 bases in the middle. Per germline, CDR1 SGHTA and CDR2 FQGNSA. CDR3 sequence (DNA): TGTGCCAGCAGCTCGGTAGCGGCCTACAATGAGCAGTTCTTC. This codes for CASSSVAAYNEQFF.

The CDR3 nucleotides are TGTGCCAGCAGCCAAAGACAGGGCCGGTTGGCTGAAGCTTTCTTT. Protein product: CASSQRQGRLAEAFF. This chain links TRBV3-1 with TRBJ1-1, with 7 bases identical to TRBD1. The ends lost 2 bases at V and 6 bases at J; junction bases unmatched: 9. CDR1 and CDR2 (germline): LGHDT, YNNKEL (reference sequence). CDR3 size: 15 residues. Variable domain in full (rest from reference TRBV3-1 and TRBJ1-1): DTAVSQTPKYLVTQMGNDKSIKCEQNLGHDTMYWYKQDSKKFLKIMFSYNNKELIINETVPNRFSPKSPDKAHLNLHINSLELGDSAVYFCASSQRQGRLAEAFFGQGTRLTVV.

V is TRBV20-1 and J is TRBJ2-5; 10 positions agree with TRBD2. Germline V CDR1 and CDR2: DFQATT, SNEGSKA (reference sequence). V lost 6 bases to trimming and J lost 1 base; unmatched junction nucleotides: 8. CDR3 length: 15 residues. In DNA, the CDR3 is TGCAGTGCCCCTCGGACTAGCGGCGTCCAAGAGACCCAGTACTTC. Translation: CSAPRTSGVQETQYF.

The CDR3 region is CASSQDERSTYEQYF. CDR3 coding DNA: TGCGCCAGCAGCCAAGATGAGAGGAGTACCTACGAGCAGTACTTC. The rearrangement joins TRBV4-1 to TRBJ2-7; D is unresolved. Germline CDR1 is MGHRA and CDR2 is YSYEKL. This CDR3 spans 15 amino acids. Trimming took 0 bases from V and 2 from J, leaving 11 bases between them.

The chain's CDR3 is CSAGLGGGVTDTQYF. CDR3 nucleotide sequence: TGCAGTGCGGGCTTGGGCGGGGGGGTAACAGATACGCAGTATTTT. The V and J genes are TRBV20-1 and TRBJ2-3; 9 nucleotides line up with TRBD2. Trimming took 6 bases from V and 3 from J; bases not matched to a gene: 10. CDR1 and CDR2 (germline): DFQATT, SNEGSKA (reference sequence). The CDR3 runs 15 residues.

The chain links TRBV20-1 to TRBJ2-5; a weak D match, TRBD1 (5 bases). V lost 5 bases, J lost 0 bases, and 10 bases lay in between. The CDR3 totals 13 residues. Germline lookup yields CDR1 DFQATT and CDR2 SNEGSKA (reference sequence). The CDR3 sequence is CSAGRDNQETQYF. CDR3 nucleotide sequence: TGCAGTGCTGGCAGGGATAACCAAGAGACCCAGTACTTC.

The chain has TRBV10-3 and TRBJ1-1; D is unresolved. CDR1 is ENHRY, CDR2 SYGVKD, per germline. The CDR3 has 16 amino acids. Trimming shortened V by 2 bases and J by 1 base, and 14 bases separated the two germline ends. This CDR3 is CAISEALRTENTEAFF. The CDR3 DNA reads as TGTGCCATCAGTGAGGCTCTAAGGACGGAGAACACTGAAGCTTTCTTT.

This chain links TRBV14 with TRBJ2-1, with D uncertain. V was cut by 4 bases and J by 3 bases, with 10 bases left in between. Germline V gives CDR1 SGHDN, CDR2 FVKESK. CDR3 length equals 14 residues. The CDR3 DNA sequence: TGTGCCAGCAGCCTCATGACAAACTACAATGAGCAGTTCTTC. This sequence encodes CASSLMTNYNEQFF.